What follows describes a single T cell receptor beta chain. This clone's antigen is unknown. Base quality data are lacking; no much larger clone is found one base away. This entry is derived from a study of regulatory T cells in long-lasting Graves disease (dated by TCRdb to the early 2020s). In terms of the full investigation: Patients with newly diagnosed Graves' disease had been on antithyroid drugs for under 3 months. The study was registered as a clinical trial and conducted in China. A total of some 33 samples were covered by TCR sequencing, comprising approximately 13 persistent and roughly 20 newly diagnosed Graves' disease patients. Patients with persistent Graves' disease were compared with patients with newly diagnosed Graves' disease using TCR sequencing and RNA sequencing of peripheral blood. The paper as a whole reports these results and caveats: The study examined only peripheral blood because the primary lesion, thyroid tissue, could not be accessed. Persistent Graves' disease patients showed lower TCR Shannon entropy and fewer highly expanded clones than newly diagnosed patients, suggesting clonal expansion. Only the TCR beta chain was sequenced and analyzed. A larger number of public clonotypes was shared among persistent patients (about 2,700) than among newly diagnosed patients (roughly 970). As a limitation, the authors acknowledged that the small sample size may reduce accuracy.

Library construction relied on multiplex PCR. Reads for this sample came from an Illumina HiSeq 4000. TCR beta libraries were built with iRepertoire HTBI primers and Arm-PCR amplification of CDR3 regions. Before sequencing, the PCR products underwent gel purification. Per the source publication's procedure: Gene usage analysis of CDR3 amino acid clonotypes used the 62 TRBV and around 14 TRBJ segments found across samples. COPE and FqMerger were used to merge the filtered high-quality paired reads into contigs. BLAST was used to align contigs to IMGT TRBV, TRBD and TRBJ reference genes, with CDR3 defined following IMGT. Highly expanded clones were defined as clonotypes with a frequency above 0.1%. Shannon entropy served as the measure of repertoire diversity, while the Gini coefficient captured V-J evenness. A clonotype found in more than one individual was treated as public. TCRdb redid the processing of the public reads, applying fastp at Q25 and MiXCR, and retained in-frame beta chains. Each record represents a unique CDR3 protein, reported with the most common genes and DNA among its rows. The V and J calls shown here were made by TCRdb, not taken from the authors' results. The sample has hundreds of thousands of distinct CDR3 sequences on record, approximately 12% of them singletons. Of the sample, roughly 9.7% falls within the top ten clones.

Per the publication, the time point label means: newly diagnosed GD, antithyroid drugs for less than 3 months. For both TCR sequencing and RNA sequencing, RNA was extracted from PBMCs in TRIzol. Graves' disease was diagnosed according to American Thyroid Association guidelines. Recruitment of patients was carried out at an endocrinology department in Xi'an, China. Each patient gave around 9 milliliters of peripheral blood, collected in an EDTA anticoagulant tube. Ficoll Paque Plus density gradient separation was used to isolate PBMCs, and no additional T cell sorting was done. An Agilent 2100 Bioanalyzer and agarose gel were used to assess RNA quality, and a NanoDrop 2000 was used to measure RNA concentration. Another study also made use of these data, one on T cells in Graves' hyperthyroidism and ophthalmopathy. Per that second paper: Stable Graves' hyperthyroidism was defined as no progression to ophthalmopathy during 18 months of follow-up. The hyperthyroidism patients were between 18 and 65 years old and newly diagnosed, with a disease duration of less than 2 months. The study excluded patients with uncontrolled infections, other autoimmune diseases, pregnancy or lactation. Clinical symptoms, serum thyroxine and TRAb, thyroid ultrasound, and orbital computed tomography formed the basis for the diagnoses. For the first round of RT-PCR on the TCR CDR3, the HTBI primer set was used together with the Qiagen OneStep RT-PCR kit. Most expanded thyroid clonotypes (frequency above 0.001) were also detected in blood, suggesting blood repertoires may reflect thyroid immune responses. In cross-validation, a model built on a 13 V-J signature told ophthalmopathy apart from stable hyperthyroidism with roughly 87% sensitivity and around 81% specificity, and in testing the same model reached 80%/75%. In validation, the model predicted progression to ophthalmopathy a median of about 5.9 months before onset, with roughly 70% sensitivity and just under 75% specificity. To identify distinguishing TCR V-J signatures, a discovery cohort of about a hundred patients was used, comprising 43 with Graves' ophthalmopathy and around 60 with stable Graves' hyperthyroidism. Prospective prediction of ophthalmopathy was tested in an independent validation cohort of 18 to 20 hyperthyroidism patients and around 16 patients who later progressed to ophthalmopathy. The 100 discovery patients were divided at random into training and test sets in a 7:3 ratio. In addition, the study compared T-cell repertoires in thyroid tissue and in blood from several Graves' hyperthyroidism patients. Following sampling, methimazole starting at 30 mg daily was given to hyperthyroidism patients, and high-dose intravenous methylprednisolone was given to ophthalmopathy patients. The libraries were constructed in a second round of multiplex PCR and then size-selected and purified. Paired-end sequencing of the libraries was performed with 100 bp reads on an Illumina HiSeq2000. SOAPnuke was used to process the raw data, with reads discarded if the reads contained adapters or uncalled bases, had a mean Phred below 15, or lacked an exact constant-primer or identifier match. High-quality paired reads were merged using COPE v1.2.5, and each unique nucleotide sequence was defined as a clonotype. Clonotypes were aligned to IMGT TRBV, TRBD and TRBJ reference segments using MiTCR v1.1. Only V-J combinations with frequency above 0.0001, covering 99.2% of repertoires, were analysed. The TCS score was defined as F50 (clonal expansion) divided by E x V (chaos), with BLOSUM62-based TCRdist calculated between CDR3 peptides within each V-J. Welch's t-statistics and random forest reduced around 510 V-J features to roughly 13, which were used in a naive Bayes classifier (R e1071). No statistical method was used to fix the sample size in advance, and group allocation was not hidden from the investigators. The paper describes TCR Vbeta CDR3 sequencing of fewer than 150 peripheral blood samples, made up of about 41 ophthalmopathy patients, around 78 hyperthyroidism patients and approximately 17 progressor patients.

The sequence derives from a man aged 25-40 years with Graves disease. Donor details come from another sample of the same person, matched by shared clones. Material: peripheral blood mononuclear cells (PBMCs), obtained at new diagnosis, from a patient treated with antithyroid drugs.

The CDR3 protein sequence reads: CASRFSGSDEQFF. The DNA sequence is as follows: TGTGCCAGCAGATTTAGCGGGAGCGATGAGCAGTTCTTC. The chain was built from TRBV11-1 and TRBJ2-1, with 9 middle bases fitting TRBD2. Sequences SGHAT (CDR1) and FQDESV (CDR2) are obtained from the germline V gene (reference sequence). There are 13 amino acids in the CDR3, from cysteine to phenylalanine inclusive. Just CDR3 DNA is preserved here, 39 bases in frame from base 1. Compared with germline, V lacks 6 bases and J lacks 8 bases; bases without a gene match: 5.